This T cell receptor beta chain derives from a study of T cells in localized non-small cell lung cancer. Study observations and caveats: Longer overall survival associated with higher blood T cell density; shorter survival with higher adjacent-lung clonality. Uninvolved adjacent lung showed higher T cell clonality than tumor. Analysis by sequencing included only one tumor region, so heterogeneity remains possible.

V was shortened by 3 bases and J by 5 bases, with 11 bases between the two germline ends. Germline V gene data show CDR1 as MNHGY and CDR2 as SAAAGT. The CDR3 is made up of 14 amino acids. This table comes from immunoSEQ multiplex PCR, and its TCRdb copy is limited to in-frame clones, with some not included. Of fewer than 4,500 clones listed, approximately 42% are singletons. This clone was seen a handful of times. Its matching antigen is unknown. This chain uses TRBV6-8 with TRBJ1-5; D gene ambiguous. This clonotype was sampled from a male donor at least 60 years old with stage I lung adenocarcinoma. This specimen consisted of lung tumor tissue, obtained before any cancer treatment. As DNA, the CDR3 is TGTGCCAGCAGTTATGGACTGCACCATCAGCCCCAGCATTTT. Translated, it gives CASSYGLHHQPQHF.